This TCR beta chain was captured by sequencing in a study of blood T cell repertoires in COVID-19 (dated by TCRdb to 2018 to 2020). Context from the whole study: Samples covering the acute and convalescent phases of COVID-19 were provided by collaborators in the United States, Italy and Spain. The material from the prospective study consisted of cDNA or gDNA derived from T cells, B-cell-depleted T cells, or PBMCs. Deeply sampled blood TCRbeta repertoires from subjects exposed to, actively infected with, or recovered from COVID-19 were included in the dataset. A freely available public database, intended as a resource for researchers studying the immune response to SARS-CoV-2, is where the repertoires were released. The samples were drawn from two sources: the first 160 participants of the ongoing ImmuneRACE study, and 1,254 subjects contributed by 6 global collaborators. Nearly every sample came with metadata listing a de-identified subject ID, COVID-19 status, age in years and sex. Where available, HLA class I and class II types were taken from metadata supplied by the sample provider and were not determined by assay-based typing. Broader findings and caveats from the paper: The quantity of clinical and demographic metadata differed by source and by participant and was supplied without curation.

CDR1 and CDR2, looked up from the germline V gene (reference sequence), are LNHNV and YYDKDF. From its cysteine to its phenylalanine, the CDR3 spans 14 amino acids. Here the CDR3 DNA is all that survives: 42 bases in frame from base 1. V is pared back by 1 base and J by 7 bases, with 13 bases lying between the germline termini. TCRbeta CDR3 regions were amplified from genomic DNA by means of the immunoSEQ Assay, a bias-controlled multiplex PCR. The study's processing was this. Nucleated cell counts per sample were estimated from amplification of reference gene primers within the assay. Sequence reads were collapsed and filtered to measure the absolute abundance of every unique TCRbeta CDR3 rearrangement. For each sample, productive Simpson clonality was calculated by taking the square root of Simpson's diversity index across productive rearrangements. TCRdb retrieved this table from immuneACCESS and kept in-frame rearrangements only. Not all clones are present; in checked studies, unresolved V genes account for under half, and no reason is known for the remainder. That table gives V, J and clone size, and the DNA gave D and trimming. The sample records more than 45,000 clones, about four fifths of which are singletons. Of the sample, about 20% is held by the ten largest clones.

Each collaborating institution followed its own protocols to collect whole blood in K2EDTA tubes. For TCRbeta analysis, collaborators shipped samples in one of three forms: frozen whole blood, isolated PBMCs, or DNA extracted from either of those sample types. Remarks on this clone: Its cognate antigen has yet to be identified. No clone much larger than this one lies a single base away; base qualities are absent.

The rearrangement combines TRBV15 with TRBJ2-5; the D gene is perhaps TRBD1, on 6 matching bases. The sequencing input was peripheral blood. The source of this sequence is an older woman with acute or convalescent COVID-19. The DNA sequence is as follows: TGTGCCACCAGCAGAGGATCGGGACACCCGACCCAGTACTTC. Its amino acids are CATSRGSGHPTQYF.